This TCR beta chain stems from a study of cytomegalovirus exposure and HLA in healthy donors. Turning to the study itself: Researchers found that approximately 77% of about 400 genotyped donors fell within the Caucasian-associated ancestry cluster. Notes on the study in general: In an earlier analysis, about 87% or about 30%: the productive usage of most TCR beta V segments. A later analysis linked a missense variant in DCLRE1C to the trimming of TCR beta V and J genes.

V was pared by 0 bases and J by 8 bases, with 9 bases between. The germline V gene has CDR1 SGHNT and CDR2 YYREEE (reference sequence). This CDR3 contains 13 residues. In the PCR, 60 Vbeta and 13 Jbeta primers were used. TCRdb keeps only in-frame clones here, not all; method: immunoSEQ multiplex PCR. The sample lists roughly 120,000 clones; over 75% were seen once. Donors showed nominal health when sampled, although they likely had unrecorded immune exposures. Note on this clone: Its antigen is undetermined.

The origin of this receptor is a woman aged 18-29 years in good health and CMV-seronegative. Sequenced: PBMCs. The chain joins TRBV5-4 to TRBJ2-4; possibly TRBD2 for D (5 bases). The CDR3: CASSLESGDIQYF. CDR3 bases: TGTGCCAGCAGCTTGGAGTCCGGGGACATTCAGTACTTC.